A single sample gave rise to the 10 T cell receptor beta chains below, sequenced in a study of siplizumab effects on memory and regulatory T cells. Profiled with immunoSEQ multiplex PCR; TCRdb holds only in-frame clones, not every one. Among about 120,000 clones, about 93% were seen once, and the ten largest hold over 0.15%. The source material was non-Treg CD4+ T cells sorted from blood. These receptor sequences come from a human donor in good health.

V and J are TRBV2 and TRBJ2-7; 7 bases agree with TRBD2. Germline lookup yields CDR1 SNHLY and CDR2 FYNNEI. V was pared by 6 bases and J by 7 bases, with 9 bases of the junction left unmatched. The CDR3 has 13 residues. The CDR3 bases are TGTGCCAGCAGCCCTTGGGAGGGACCAGAGCAGTACTTC. Protein product: CASSPWEGPEQYF.

The chain is built from TRBV7-2 and TRBJ1-2, with 8 bases fitting TRBD1. In germline, CDR1 is SGHTA, CDR2 FQGNSA. V trimming: 1 base; J trimming: 3 bases; junction bases outside the gene matches: 4. The CDR3 extends over 15 amino acids. The CDR3 bases are TGTGCCAGCAGCTTAGAGCAGGGGGCGTACTATGGCTACACCTTC. It translates to CASSLEQGAYYGYTF.

V gene TRBV6-5 combines with J gene TRBJ1-1; tentative D call: TRBD1 (5 bases). V was cut by 2 bases and J by 6 bases, with 13 bases left in between. Germline loops: CDR1 MNHEY, CDR2 SVGAGI. The CDR3 totals 14 residues. The CDR3 DNA is TGTGCCAGCAGTTACAGTGGCAGGGCGCCTGAAGCTTTCTTT. Amino acid sequence: CASSYSGRAPEAFF.

The CDR3 loop reads CASNLRGDTGELFF. The CDR3 DNA follows: TGTGCCAGCAACTTGCGGGGGGACACCGGGGAGCTGTTTTTT. This chain joins TRBV6-5 and TRBJ2-2; 8 nucleotides align to TRBD2. V lost 7 bases, J lost 3 bases, and 4 bases stayed unmatched. CDR1 is MNHEY, CDR2 SVGAGI, per germline. This CDR3 contains 14 residues.

On this clone: Germline is not matched at one junction end, which may reflect a read error. The chain uses TRBV7-9 and TRBJ1-1; D perhaps matches TRBD1 (6 bases). CDR3 length equals 9 residues. Germline CDR1 is SEHNR and CDR2 is FQNEAQ (reference sequence). CDR3 loop: CASSPHRDF. CDR3 in DNA: TGTGCCAGCAGCCCTCACAGGGATTTT.

The chain couples TRBV19 to TRBJ2-7; TRBD1 matches 9 bases. The CDR3 runs 15 residues. J gave up 7 bases and V 10 bases, and 17 bases lay outside the gene matches. The germline V gene has CDR1 LNHDA and CDR2 SQIVND (reference sequence). The CDR3 is CATRRPGQGAGEQYF. The CDR3 nucleotides read TGTGCCACTCGGAGGCCGGGACAGGGAGCGGGTGAGCAGTACTTC.

This clone was observed a single time. The genes are TRBV4-1 and TRBJ1-3; 9 positions agree with TRBD1. The CDR3 is made up of 20 amino acids. J gave up 2 bases and V 1 base, and 15 bases lay outside the gene matches. Germline V gives CDR1 MGHRA, CDR2 YSYEKL. CDR3: CASSQVPPGTGLRAGNTIYF. In DNA form, the CDR3 reads TGCGCCAGCAGCCAAGTCCCCCCCGGGACAGGGCTGAGGGCTGGAAACACCATATATTTT.

J is TRBJ2-3 and V is TRBV6-1, with D perhaps TRBD1 or TRBD2 (6 bases each). The CDR3 spans 11 residues. CDR1 MNHNS and CDR2 SASEGT come from the germline V gene. V lost 7 bases and J 9 bases, leaving 11 bases between the germline ends. The CDR3 is CASTEGGTQYF. Here the CDR3 DNA reads TGTGCCAGCACCGAAGGGGGGACGCAGTATTTT.

J is TRBJ1-2 and V is TRBV30; D gene unclear. Per the germline V gene, CDR1 is GTSNPN and CDR2 is SVGIG (reference sequence). The CDR3 consists of 10 residues. Between the trimmed V and J ends, which lost 5 bases and 7 bases, there was a span of 8 bases. CDR3 in DNA: TGTGCCTGGGGGTTTGCTGGCTACACCTTC. Translated, it gives CAWGFAGYTF.

This chain uses TRBV5-1 with TRBJ2-3; D remains unclear. The germline V and J ends were trimmed by 1 base and 3 bases, with 0 bases remaining between them. Germline CDR1 is SGHRS and CDR2 is YFSETQ. The CDR3 consists of 11 residues. The CDR3 region is CASSLTDTQYF. CDR3 coding DNA: TGCGCCAGCAGCTTGACAGATACGCAGTATTTT.